These 24 T cell receptor beta chains were all obtained from the same sample, sequenced in a study of T-cell reconstitution after alpha-beta-depleted transplantation in children. Unique molecular identifiers tagged the TCRbeta library. TCRdb passed the PCR reads through MiXCR, listing each CDR3 protein once. Here the sample spans roughly 76,000 distinct CDR3 sequences, about a tenth being singletons. The starting material was PBMCs, obtained before TCRalphabeta/CD19-depleted stem cell transplant. These receptors were collected from a boy aged 5-17 years with acute myeloid leukemia, due to receive a stem cell transplant.

This clonotype was seen ten or more times. The rearrangement joins TRBV11-2 to TRBJ2-1, with D perhaps TRBD2 (6 bases). Trimming left V 5 bases short and J 7 bases short, with 12 bases between. Per the germline V gene, CDR1 is SGHAT and CDR2 is FQNNGV. This CDR3 has 13 residues. The CDR3 coding sequence is TGTGCCAGCAGCCGGGACTTGATGAATGAGCAGTTCTTC. Protein sequence: CASSRDLMNEQFF.

This clonotype appeared many times. V usage is TRBV10-3 and J usage is TRBJ2-7; D not certain. Germline V gene lookup returns CDR1 ENHRY and CDR2 SYGVKD. The CDR3 is 14 residues long. V lost 6 bases and J lost 2, with 14 bases in between. CDR3 bases: TGTGCCATCAGCGCCGGGTCCTATGCCTACGAGCAGTACTTC. It is translated as CAISAGSYAYEQYF.

A few counts support this clonotype. V usage is TRBV6-5 and J usage is TRBJ2-7; D is possibly TRBD2 (6 bases). Germline CDR1 and CDR2: MNHEY and SVGAGI. V was shortened by 6 bases and J by 1 base, with 7 bases between the two germline ends. The length of the CDR3 is 12 residues. The chain's CDR3 is CASRDYSYEQYF. The CDR3 region has the DNA TGTGCCAGCAGGGACTATTCCTACGAGCAGTACTTC.

This clonotype came up many times. The chain carries TRBV6-5 and TRBJ2-7; possibly TRBD1 for D (6 bases). CDR3 length: 14 amino acids. The germline CDR1 and CDR2 sequences are MNHEY and SVGAGI. V was pared by 3 bases and J by 7 bases, with 16 bases between. This chain's CDR3 is CASSYGNLGGEQYF. In DNA form, the CDR3 reads TGTGCCAGCAGTTATGGCAATCTAGGGGGAGAGCAGTACTTC.

This clonotype was counted at least ten times. The rearrangement links TRBV10-3 to TRBJ2-1, with D tentatively TRBD2 (5 bases). Germline V gene lookup returns CDR1 ENHRY and CDR2 SYGVKD. This CDR3 contains 14 residues. With 3 bases removed from V and 2 bases from J, the gap between germline ends came to 8 bases. Here the CDR3 DNA reads TGTGCCATCAGTGAACGGGGTACCTACAATGAGCAGTTCTTC. Translating it yields CAISERGTYNEQFF.

This clonotype was observed many times. The chain joins TRBV2 to TRBJ1-2; D gene ambiguous. The germline V and J ends were trimmed by 6 bases and 4 bases, with 9 bases remaining between them. The CDR3 extends over 12 amino acids. Germline values: CDR1 SNHLY, CDR2 FYNNEI. For the CDR3, the DNA is TGTGCCAGCAGCACGGCCCGCTATGGCTACACCTTC. Its protein is CASSTARYGYTF.

J is TRBJ2-1 and V is TRBV18; no firm D call. The CDR3 runs 13 residues. Germline V gives CDR1 KGHSH, CDR2 LQKENI. Trimming took 2 bases from V and 5 from J, leaving 7 bases between them. Written as DNA, the CDR3 is TGTGCCAGCTCACCAACGTCGAACAATGAGCAGTTCTTC. It is translated as CASSPTSNNEQFF.

This clonotype occurred many times. The rearrangement joins TRBV5-1 to TRBJ2-2; D unresolved. Germline V gene sequence: CDR1 SGHRS, CDR2 YFSETQ. The CDR3 totals 14 residues. Between the trimmed V and J ends, which lost 1 base and 2 bases, there was a span of 6 bases. CDR3 sequence reads: CASSLLGNTGELFF. The CDR3 coding sequence is TGCGCCAGCAGCTTGCTCGGAAACACCGGGGAGCTGTTTTTT.

This clonotype came up a few times. This rearrangement joins TRBV4-1 to TRBJ1-5; tentative D call: TRBD1 (5 bases). The CDR3 consists of 15 residues. Germline V lookup: CDR1 MGHRA, CDR2 YSYEKL. Trimming cost V 2 bases and J 5 bases, with 13 bases left between them. The CDR3 sequence: CASSQFEGGDQPQHF. In DNA, the CDR3 is TGCGCCAGCAGCCAATTCGAGGGAGGGGATCAGCCCCAGCATTTT.

This clonotype was seen many times. The V and J genes are TRBV3-1 and TRBJ1-1, with no clear D. This CDR3 is 17 amino acids long. The V gene lost 4 bases and the J gene lost 2 bases, with 20 bases spanning the gap. The V gene's germline CDR1 is LGHDT and CDR2 YNNKEL (reference sequence). The CDR3 DNA follows: TGTGCCAGCAGCCTCGGTGGCGCATCAAGAGCAAACACTGAAGCTTTCTTT. It translates to CASSLGGASRANTEAFF.

The sample holds a few counts of this clonotype. The rearrangement links TRBV6-4 to TRBJ2-3, with 7 positions matching TRBD2. This CDR3 has 14 residues. J lost 1 base, V lost 2 bases, and 0 bases had no gene match. CDR1 is MRHNA, CDR2 SNTAGT, per germline. As DNA, the CDR3 is TGTGCCAGCAGTGACGCGGGGGGCACAGATACGCAGTATTTT. Its translation is CASSDAGGTDTQYF.

This clonotype came up many times. V usage is TRBV5-1 and J usage is TRBJ2-5, with D unresolved. This CDR3 spans 14 amino acids. Germline loops: CDR1 SGHRS, CDR2 YFSETQ. V lost 0 bases, J lost 0 bases, and 6 bases lay in between. The CDR3 reads CASSLATYQETQYF. The DNA of the CDR3 is TGCGCCAGCAGCTTGGCGACCTACCAAGAGACCCAGTACTTC.

The chain recombines TRBV2 with TRBJ1-2; D call uncertain. This CDR3 region has 15 residues. Trimming took 2 bases from V and 4 from J, leaving 14 bases between them. The germline CDR1 and CDR2 sequences are SNHLY and FYNNEI. The CDR3 sequence: CASSETAPLGYGYTF. CDR3 in DNA: TGTGCCAGCAGTGAAACCGCACCGTTAGGCTATGGCTACACCTTC.

The table lists this clonotype with many counts. V usage is TRBV7-2 and J usage is TRBJ2-5, with unresolved D. CDR1 is SGHTA, CDR2 FQGNSA, per germline. V was pared by 2 bases and J by 0 bases, with 4 bases between. This CDR3 is built from 13 residues. The CDR3 nucleotides are TGTGCCAGCAGCTTAAGCTACCAAGAGACCCAGTACTTC. Translating gives CASSLSYQETQYF. Full variable domain (outside the CDR3, taken from reference TRBV7-2 and TRBJ2-5): GAGVSQSPSNKVTEKGKDVELRCDPISGHTALYWYRQSLGQGLEFLIYFQGNSAPDKSGLPSDRFSAERTGGSVSTLTIQRTQQEDSAVYLCASSLSYQETQYFGPGTRLLVL.

The sample holds a few counts of this clonotype. The CDR3 DNA follows: TGCGCCAGCAGTTCCCAGATAATAGATAGCAATCAGCCCCAGCATTTT. Translated: CASSSQIIDSNQPQHF. J is TRBJ1-5 and V is TRBV23-1; D is uncertain. Being an ORF, TRBV23-1 has a function that is uncertain. The V end was cut by 5 bases, the J end by 0 bases, with 14 bases between. CDR3 length: 16 residues.

In its sample, this clonotype was seen many times. The gene calls are TRBV9 and TRBJ2-3; possible D gene TRBD2, 6 bases. The CDR3 spans 16 residues. Germline V CDR1 and CDR2: SGDLS, YYNGEE. With 0 bases removed from V and 3 bases from J, the gap between germline ends came to 14 bases. In DNA form, the CDR3 reads TGTGCCAGCAGCGTAGCTTGGCGGGACGGAACAGATACGCAGTATTTT. Translating it yields CASSVAWRDGTDTQYF. The entire variable domain, with the rest obtained from reference TRBV9 and TRBJ2-3, is as follows: DSGVTQTPKHLITATGQRVTLRCSPRSGDLSVYWYQQSLDQGLQFLIQYYNGEERAKGNILERFSAQQFPDLHSELNLSSLELGDSALYFCASSVAWRDGTDTQYFGPGTRLTVL.

This clonotype was seen ten or more times. The chain recombines TRBV7-2 with TRBJ2-5; the D is unclear. The germline V gene has CDR1 SGHTA and CDR2 FQGNSA. Trimming took 0 bases from V and 2 from J, leaving 4 bases between them. The CDR3 length is 13 residues. CDR3 in amino acids: CASSLARQETQYF. In DNA, the CDR3 is TGTGCCAGCAGCTTAGCCCGTCAAGAGACCCAGTACTTC.

This clonotype was counted many times. This chain connects TRBV12-3 or TRBV12-4 to TRBJ2-3; no firm D call. V lost 6 bases and J 5 bases, leaving 12 bases between the germline ends. The length of the CDR3 is 13 residues. The CDR3 is CASSYHSQDTQYF. As DNA, the CDR3 is TGTGCCAGCAGCTACCACTCTCAAGATACGCAGTATTTT.

This clonotype appeared a few times. This chain connects TRBV29-1 to TRBJ2-7; 13 bases align to TRBD2. The trim removed 6 bases at V and 6 bases at J, leaving 2 bases unmatched. Germline CDR1 is SQVTM and CDR2 is ANQGSEA. This CDR3 contains 12 residues. The CDR3 DNA follows: TGCAGCGTCCGGACTAGCGGGAGCGAGCAGTACTTC. Translated, it gives CSVRTSGSEQYF.

This clonotype was seen many times. The chain links TRBV20-1 to TRBJ1-5; D may be TRBD1 (5 bases). Germline CDR1 and CDR2: DFQATT and SNEGSKA (reference sequence). Trimming removed 6 bases from V and 5 bases from J, with 17 bases in between. The CDR3 spans 14 residues. DNA of the CDR3: TGCAGTGCGCACGGGACGGTAGTCGATCAGCCCCAGCATTTT. It specifies CSAHGTVVDQPQHF.

This clonotype was observed many times. The chain combines TRBV7-9 with TRBJ1-1; D is possibly TRBD1 (5 bases). Germline V gives CDR1 SEHNR, CDR2 FQNEAQ (reference sequence). Trimming pared 1 base from V and 0 bases from J, leaving 15 bases between. This CDR3 is 17 amino acids long. In DNA, the CDR3 is TGTGCCAGCAGCTTAGTAGCAGGGCTACTAATGAACACTGAAGCTTTCTTT. Protein: CASSLVAGLLMNTEAFF.

This clonotype was seen at least ten times. The V gene is TRBV15, the J gene TRBJ2-5; TRBD1 might be the D (5 bases). Trimming stripped 0 bases from V and 2 bases from J, with 10 bases between. This CDR3 comprises 15 residues. Germline assignment: CDR1 LNHNV and CDR2 YYDKDF (reference sequence). CDR3 sequence reads: CATSRDRQPQETQYF. CDR3 in DNA: TGTGCCACCAGCAGAGATCGACAGCCACAAGAGACCCAGTACTTC.

The rearrangement links TRBV7-3 to TRBJ2-1, with TRBD2 matching over 12 bases. CDR3 size: 18 residues. The V gene end was trimmed by 1 base and the J gene end by 5 bases; junction bases not matched to a gene: 9. In germline, CDR1 is SGHTA, CDR2 FQGTGA. DNA for the CDR3: TGTGCCAGCAGCTTAATCAGCATGGCTAGCGGGGGGGACAATGAGCAGTTCTTC. Amino acids: CASSLISMASGGDNEQFF.

This clonotype has ten or more counts. This chain links TRBV11-2 with TRBJ2-4; D unresolved. This CDR3 has 12 amino acids. V lost 5 bases and J lost 9, with 11 bases in between. CDR1 is SGHAT and CDR2 is FQNNGV in the germline V gene. CDR3 in amino acids: CASSPARSIQYF. The CDR3 DNA sequence: TGTGCCAGCAGCCCCGCTAGAAGCATTCAGTACTTC.